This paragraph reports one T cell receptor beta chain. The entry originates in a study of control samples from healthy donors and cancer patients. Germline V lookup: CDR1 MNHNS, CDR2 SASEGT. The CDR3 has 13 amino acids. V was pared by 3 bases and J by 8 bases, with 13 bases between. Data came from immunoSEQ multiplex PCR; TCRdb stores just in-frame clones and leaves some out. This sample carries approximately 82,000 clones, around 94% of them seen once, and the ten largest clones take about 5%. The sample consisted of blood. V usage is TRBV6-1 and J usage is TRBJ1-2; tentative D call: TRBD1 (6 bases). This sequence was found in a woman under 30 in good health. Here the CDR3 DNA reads TGTGCCAGCAGTGAGGTCAGGGGTTCCGGCTACACCTTC. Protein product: CASSEVRGSGYTF.